This TCR beta chain was observed in a study of neoadjuvant nivolumab and ipilimumab in lung cancer. Study-level information: Nivolumab 3 mg/kg was given days 1, 15 and 29, plus ipilimumab 1 mg/kg day 1 in combination. Notes on the study in general: Blood richness before therapy tracked richness in tumors resected after neoadjuvant therapy. Only two of four nivolumab-treated tumors gained richness and clonality by surgery.

Only in-frame clones appear in the TCRdb table, and some are missing; sequencing was by immunoSEQ multiplex PCR. This table has fewer than 20,000 clones, roughly 79% appearing once. As for this clone: Its specificity is not known.

Germline CDR1 reads KGHSH; CDR2 reads LQKENI. CDR3 length: 13 residues. V lost 2 bases and J lost 2, with 7 bases in between. Sequences were derived from tumor tissue, sampled after neoadjuvant nivolumab, alone or with ipilimumab, at or shortly before surgery. The V gene is TRBV18, the J gene TRBJ2-7; tentative D call: TRBD2 (5 bases). This receptor was identified in an adult with non-small cell lung cancer. The CDR3: CASSPSGPYEQYF. The CDR3 bases are TGTGCCAGCTCACCAAGCGGACCCTACGAGCAGTACTTC.